The following is a T cell receptor beta chain sequence with its context. The antigen remains unidentified. Making TCR cDNA involved 5'RACE template switching, which added UMIs and a universal primer site. MiXCR, run by TCRdb on the 5' RACE reads, gives a single entry per CDR3 protein. Counted here are some 560,000 distinct CDR3 sequences, roughly 21% occurring once; the ten biggest clones make up 13% to 15%. The data were obtained in a study of T cells after yellow fever vaccination. Study-wide findings and caveats: A limited proportion of clonotypes was detected within both the CD4 and CD8 compartments. Reappearing after the booster were most of the clones from primary vaccination (almost 97% CD4, 88% CD8). Contamination of FACS-sorted repertoires by abundant clonotypes from the bulk population could occur.

V was clipped by 5 bases and J by 8 bases; unmatched bases: 14. CDR1 and CDR2 from the germline V gene are SGHVS and FQNEAQ. This CDR3 contains 15 residues. The source is a man between 25 and 39 years old who received the YFV17D yellow fever vaccine. The input for sequencing was PBMCs, taken 15 days after the yellow fever booster vaccination. The chain recombines TRBV7-8 with TRBJ1-2; 7 bases map to TRBD1. The CDR3: CASSIDRETLLGYTF. In DNA, the CDR3 is TGTGCCAGCAGCATCGACAGGGAAACCCTTCTCGGCTACACCTTC.